These 8 T cell receptor beta chains originate from one sample sequenced in a study of breast tumors, draining lymph nodes, adjacent tissues. TCRdb itself ran the multiplex PCR reads through MiXCR, one entry per CDR3 protein. The table records 200,000 or so distinct CDR3 sequences, over 25% of them present only once. Samples came from axillary lymph nodes draining the breast cancer. The sample was axillary lymph node tissue. The receptor source for this set is a female donor with breast cancer. Some clones in this sample may be carry-over from other donors' samples.

As for this clonotype: The CDR3 does not close with the conserved phenylalanine or tryptophan, likely indicating a read error. It is unclear where the CDR3 begins or ends on the DNA, so no DNA is shown, and the CDR3 is as TCRdb lists it. The V and J genes are TRBV5-1 and TRBJ2-6; the D segment call TRBD1 is taken from the table without a DNA check. 9 amino acids form the CDR3, both terminal residues included. The germline V gene encodes CDR1 SGHRS and CDR2 YFSETQ. CDR3 protein: CASSQGATS.

The chain recombines TRBV11-2 with TRBJ2-3; D gene uncertain. V lost 5 bases, J lost 11 bases, and 20 bases lay in between. The germline gives CDR1 SGHAT, CDR2 FQNNGV. The CDR3 spans 14 residues. This chain's CDR3 is CASSLGAANNEQYF. As DNA, the CDR3 is TGTGCCAGCAGCCTAGGAGCCGCGAACAATGAGCAGTATTTT.

The chain combines TRBV20-1 with TRBJ1-5; no clear D. The CDR3 is made up of 14 amino acids. V was clipped by 6 bases and J by 11 bases, with 23 bases between them. CDR1 and CDR2 (germline): DFQATT, SNEGSKA (reference sequence). The CDR3 DNA reads TGCAGTGCCCCCGTGGACCGAGCGGCCAAGACCCAGCATTTT. As protein: CSAPVDRAAKTQHF.

V usage is TRBV6-5 and J usage is TRBJ1-2; a possible D gene is TRBD1 (5 bases). V was shortened by 0 bases and J by 4 bases, with 9 bases between the two germline ends. Germline CDR1 and CDR2: MNHEY and SVGAGI. The CDR3 extends over 14 amino acids. In nucleotides, the CDR3 is TGTGCCAGCAGTTACTCAGCACAGGCCTATGGCTACACCTTC. Translated, it gives CASSYSAQAYGYTF.

In its sample, this clonotype was seen many times. The chain links TRBV9 to TRBJ2-1; 10 positions match TRBD2. Germline CDR1 reads SGDLS; CDR2 reads YYNGEE. Trimming took 4 bases from V and 6 from J; bases not matched to a gene: 16. This CDR3 has 18 residues. CDR3 coding DNA: TGTGCCAGCAGCCCCCCCGGGGGTAGCGGGGGGCCCCCCAATGAGCAGTTCTTC. This translates into CASSPPGGSGGPPNEQFF.

This clonotype was found many times. V gene TRBV3-1 combines with J gene TRBJ2-5; 8 bases line up with TRBD1. The germline CDR1 and CDR2 sequences are LGHDT and YNNKEL (reference sequence). J gave up 5 bases and V 4 bases, and 9 bases lay outside the gene matches. The CDR3 runs 15 residues. CDR3 nucleotides: TGTGCCAGCAGCCTAGGGACAGGCCCCAGGGAGACCCAGTACTTC. Amino acid sequence: CASSLGTGPRETQYF.

This clonotype was counted at least ten times. The V gene is TRBV29-1, the J gene TRBJ2-7, with 10 nucleotides matching TRBD2. This CDR3 spans 17 amino acids. Germline V gene lookup returns CDR1 SQVTM and CDR2 ANQGSEA. With 7 bases clipped from V and 1 base from J, the junction kept 16 bases outside the gene matches. CDR3 sequence reads: CSALGGLAGEGSYEQYF. CDR3 coding DNA: TGCAGCGCTCTGGGTGGGCTAGCGGGAGAGGGATCCTACGAGCAGTACTTC.

Ten or more counts support this clonotype. The chain couples TRBV7-9 to TRBJ2-7, with D perhaps being TRBD1 or TRBD2 (5 bases each). CDR3 size: 15 residues. Germline loops: CDR1 SEHNR, CDR2 FQNEAQ (reference sequence). The V end lost 4 bases, the J end lost 6 bases, and 19 bases lay between the germline ends. CDR3 sequence reads: CASSSVTRGFGEQYF. The CDR3 DNA follows: TGTGCCAGCAGCTCCGTAACTCGGGGCTTCGGCGAGCAGTACTTC.